These 14 T cell receptor beta chains share one sample of origin, sequenced in a study of molecular identifiers for immune sequencing clone quantification. MiXCR, applied by TCRdb to the PCR reads, yields one record per CDR3 protein. This sample has hundreds of thousands of distinct CDR3 sequences, with 15% to 20% found just once. The material sequenced was naive CD8+ T cells from blood, with Jurkat cell RNA spiked in. Subset specified: FACS-sorted CD8+CD4-CCR7+CD45RA+ naive T cells. The receptors derive from a human donor in good health. Some libraries in this study had Jurkat cell RNA spiked in.

Comment on this clonotype: This sequence may be a read error, since a much larger clone differs from it by one base. This chain links TRBV12-3 or TRBV12-4 with TRBJ2-5, with 7 nucleotides matching TRBD2. The CDR3 spans 13 residues. The ends lost 7 bases at V and 4 bases at J; junction bases unmatched: 6. CDR3 in amino acids: CASTHSGGETQYF. CDR3 coding DNA: TGTGCCAGCACTCACTCGGGAGGAGAGACCCAGTACTTC.

This clonotype was picked up many times. The J gene is TRBJ2-3, the V gene TRBV13, with D possibly called TRBD1 or TRBD2 (7 bases each). The CDR3 runs to 18 residues. V was cut by 5 bases and J by 3 bases, with 24 bases left in between. Germline V gene lookup returns CDR1 PRHDT and CDR2 FYEKMQ (reference sequence). The CDR3 reads CASSPGGGAPKETDTQYF. The CDR3 region has the DNA TGTGCCAGCAGCCCAGGGGGGGGAGCCCCTAAGGAGACAGATACGCAGTATTTT.

There are many counts of this clonotype. This chain connects TRBV7-9 to TRBJ2-3; 7 bases line up with TRBD1. Per the germline V gene, CDR1 is SEHNR and CDR2 is FQNEAQ (reference sequence). The CDR3 sequence is 15 residues long. The V and J ends lost 4 bases and 4 bases, in that order; junction bases with no gene match: 8. CDR3 loop: CASSSRATGADTQYF. The CDR3 DNA is TGTGCCAGCAGCTCCCGGGCCACAGGGGCAGATACGCAGTATTTT.

V gene TRBV4-1 combines with J gene TRBJ2-2, with TRBD1 matching over 9 bases. The V segment lost 1 base and the J segment 1 base; nucleotides outside the gene matches: 1. Germline V gene lookup returns CDR1 MGHRA and CDR2 YSYEKL. The CDR3 loop spans 16 amino acids. CDR3 region: CASSQVDRGNTGELFF. The CDR3 nucleotides are TGCGCCAGCAGCCAAGTGGACAGGGGGAACACCGGGGAGCTGTTTTTT.

Details on this clonotype: A read error may explain this, as a much larger clone is one base away. The chain joins TRBV30 to TRBJ2-1; TRBD1 aligns across 9 bases. This CDR3 contains 13 residues. From germline, CDR1 is GTSNPN and CDR2 SVGIG (reference sequence). The CDR3 loop is CAWSVTGGGEQLF. Written as DNA, the CDR3 is TGTGCCTGGAGTGTAACAGGGGGCGGTGAGCAGCTCTTC. Filled out from reference TRBV30 and TRBJ2-1, the complete variable domain reads SQTIHQWPATLVQPVGSPLSLECTVEGTSNPNLYWYRQAAGRGLQLLFYSVGIGQISSEVPQNLSASRPQDRQFILSSKKLLLSDSGFYLCAWSVTGGGEQLFGPGTRLTVL.

This clonotype was seen at least ten times. The rearrangement links TRBV4-3 to TRBJ2-7, with 11 bases lining up with TRBD2. Trimming removed 0 bases from V and 3 bases from J; junction bases left unmatched: 10. Germline CDR1 and CDR2: LGHNA and YSLEER. This CDR3 comprises 18 residues. This CDR3 is CASSQELHLAGGSYEQYF. The DNA for the CDR3 is TGCGCCAGCAGCCAAGAACTGCACTTAGCGGGGGGGAGCTACGAGCAGTACTTC.

In its sample, this clonotype was seen many times. V gene TRBV5-1 combines with J gene TRBJ2-7, with 7 positions matching TRBD1. In germline, CDR1 is SGHRS, CDR2 YFSETQ. This CDR3 contains 14 residues. Trimming cost V 1 base and J 2 bases; bases outside gene matches: 3. The CDR3 spells CASSLRDRPYEQYF. The CDR3 DNA reads TGCGCCAGCAGCTTGCGGGACAGACCCTACGAGCAGTACTTC.

This clonotype was seen more than once but under ten times. The gene calls are TRBV20-1 and TRBJ2-7, with D maybe TRBD1 (5 bases). CDR1 and CDR2 from the germline V gene are DFQATT and SNEGSKA (reference sequence). The CDR3 spans 13 residues. V lost 3 bases to trimming and J lost 3 bases, with 12 bases between them. The CDR3 is CSASVRGNYEQYF. The CDR3 nucleotides read TGCAGTGCTAGCGTTAGGGGAAACTACGAGCAGTACTTC.

A note on this clonotype: A much larger clone lies one base from this, so it may be a read error. The conserved final phenylalanine or tryptophan is absent from the CDR3, which likely points to a read error. The chain couples TRBV4-3 to TRBJ2-1; TRBD1 matches 9 bases. Germline values: CDR1 LGHNA, CDR2 YSLEER. With 4 bases clipped from V and 4 bases from J, the junction kept 8 bases outside the gene matches. CDR3 size: 16 residues. The DNA of the CDR3 is TGCGCCAGCAGCCCGAGGTCCGGGACAGGGTACAATGAGCAGTTCCTC. Translation: CASSPRSGTGYNEQFL.

This clonotype appeared many times. The chain employs TRBV10-1 and TRBJ2-7, with 9 nucleotides matching TRBD2. The junction had 8 bases not matched to a gene; V was cut back by 2 bases and J by 3 bases. The CDR3 sequence is 16 residues long. Germline loops: CDR1 WNHNN, CDR2 SYGVQD (reference sequence). The CDR3 nucleotides read TGCGCCAGCAGTGAGGAATCCGGGACTAGCAGCTACGAGCAGTACTTC. This translates into CASSEESGTSSYEQYF.

There are many counts of this clonotype. The V call is TRBV28, the J call TRBJ1-3, with unresolved D. Germline CDR1 and CDR2: MDHEN and SYDVKM. This CDR3 has 15 amino acids. V was cut by 5 bases and J by 8 bases, with 19 bases left in between. The CDR3: CASSPLPQLGDTIYF. In nucleotides, the CDR3 is TGTGCCAGCAGTCCCCTCCCCCAGCTTGGCGACACCATATATTTT.

This clonotype was seen repeatedly, ten times or more. The chain uses TRBV6-5 and TRBJ2-7; D gene uncertain. Germline V gives CDR1 MNHEY, CDR2 SVGAGI. This CDR3 region has 14 residues. V dropped 2 bases and J dropped 3 bases, with 11 bases sitting between them. CDR3 in DNA: TGTGCCAGCAGTTACCGGCCCGAGCACTACGAGCAGTACTTC. It codes for CASSYRPEHYEQYF.

This clonotype was counted a few times. The chain combines TRBV18 with TRBJ2-2; D remains ambiguous. The CDR3 is 16 residues long. Germline CDR1 is KGHSH and CDR2 is LQKENI. V shed 3 bases and J shed 0 bases, with 11 bases lying between them. CDR3 protein: CASSPAATANTGELFF. DNA for the CDR3: TGTGCCAGCTCACCGGCGGCGACCGCGAACACCGGGGAGCTGTTTTTT.

Regarding this clonotype: With a much larger clone just one base away, this may be a read error. No conserved phenylalanine or tryptophan ends this CDR3, so it is likely a read error. The chain recombines TRBV6-2 or TRBV6-3 with TRBJ2-1, with D unresolved. The CDR3 spans 13 residues. The germline gives CDR1 MNHEY, CDR2 SVGEGT. V was trimmed by 6 bases and J by 4 bases, leaving 10 bases between them. The CDR3: CASSSDVYNEQFL. CDR3 nucleotides: TGTGCCAGCAGCAGCGACGTATACAATGAGCAGTTCCTC.